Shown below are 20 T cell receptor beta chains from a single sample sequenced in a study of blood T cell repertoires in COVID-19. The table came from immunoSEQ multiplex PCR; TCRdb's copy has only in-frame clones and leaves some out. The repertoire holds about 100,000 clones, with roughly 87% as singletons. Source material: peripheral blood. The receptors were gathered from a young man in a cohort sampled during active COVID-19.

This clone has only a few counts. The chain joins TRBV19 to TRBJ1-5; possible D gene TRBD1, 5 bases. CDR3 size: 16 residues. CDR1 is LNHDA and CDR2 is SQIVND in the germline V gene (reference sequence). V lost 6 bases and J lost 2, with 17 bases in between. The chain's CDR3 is CASSLIWGFGNQPQHF. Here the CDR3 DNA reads TGTGCCAGTAGCCTCATCTGGGGCTTTGGCAATCAGCCCCAGCATTTT.

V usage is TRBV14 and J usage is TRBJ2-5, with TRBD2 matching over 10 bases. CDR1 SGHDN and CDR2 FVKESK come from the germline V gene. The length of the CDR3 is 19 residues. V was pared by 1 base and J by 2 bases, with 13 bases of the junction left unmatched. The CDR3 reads CASSQGRSASGGPQETQYF. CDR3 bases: TGTGCCAGCAGCCAAGGGAGGTCTGCTAGCGGGGGCCCACAAGAGACCCAGTACTTC.

The CDR3 DNA follows: TGTGCCAGCAGCTCATCGACAGGGTTAATTGTCAATGAGCAGTTCTTC. Residues: CASSSSTGLIVNEQFF. The V gene is TRBV7-9, the J gene TRBJ2-1, with 7 positions matching TRBD1. V shed 4 bases and J 6 bases; nucleotides not matched to a gene: 12. CDR3 length: 16 amino acids. The germline V gene encodes CDR1 SEHNR and CDR2 FQNEAQ (reference sequence). The variable domain in full, completed from reference TRBV7-9 and TRBJ2-1, reads DTGVSQNPRHKITKRGQNVTFRCDPISEHNRLYWYRQTLGQGPEFLTYFQNEAQLEKSRLLSDRFSAERPKGSFSTLEIQRTEQGDSAMYLCASSSSTGLIVNEQFFGPGTRLTVL.

The CDR3 sequence: CASSGPRGNTGELFF. DNA for the CDR3: TGTGCCAGCAGCGGACCCAGGGGGAACACCGGGGAGCTGTTTTTT. The chain is built from TRBV5-4 and TRBJ2-2, with a possible D match to TRBD1 (6 bases). CDR1 SGHNT and CDR2 YYREEE come from the germline V gene (reference sequence). CDR3 length equals 15 residues. Trimming left V 4 bases short and J 1 base short, with 11 bases between.

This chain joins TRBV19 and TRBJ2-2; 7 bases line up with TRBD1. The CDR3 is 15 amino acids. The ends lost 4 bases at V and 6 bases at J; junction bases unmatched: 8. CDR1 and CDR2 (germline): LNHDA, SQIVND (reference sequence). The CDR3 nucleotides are TGTGCCAGTAGTAAAGACAGGGCCATGGCCGGGGAGCTGTTTTTT. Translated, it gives CASSKDRAMAGELFF. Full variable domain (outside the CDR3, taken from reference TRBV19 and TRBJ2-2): DGGITQSPKYLFRKEGQNVTLSCEQNLNHDAMYWYRQDPGQGLRLIYYSQIVNDFQKGDIAEGYSVSREKKESFPLTVTSAQKNPTAFYLCASSKDRAMAGELFFGEGSRLTVL.

CDR3 sequence (DNA): TGTGCCAGCAGCCAGGGACAGCCGAACACCGGGGAGCTGTTTTTT. This encodes CASSQGQPNTGELFF. The chain combines TRBV3-1 (or the pseudogene TRBV3-2) with TRBJ2-2, with 7 bases that match TRBD1. Germline values: CDR1 LGHDT, CDR2 YNNKEL (reference sequence). CDR3 length: 15 amino acids. V was clipped by 3 bases and J by 0 bases; unmatched bases: 1.

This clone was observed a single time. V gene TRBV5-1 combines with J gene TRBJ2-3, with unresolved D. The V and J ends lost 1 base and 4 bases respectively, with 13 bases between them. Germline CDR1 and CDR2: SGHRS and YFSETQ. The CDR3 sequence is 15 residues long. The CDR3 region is CASSLIRSGPDTQYF. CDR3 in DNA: TGCGCCAGCAGCTTGATCCGTTCTGGCCCAGATACGCAGTATTTT.

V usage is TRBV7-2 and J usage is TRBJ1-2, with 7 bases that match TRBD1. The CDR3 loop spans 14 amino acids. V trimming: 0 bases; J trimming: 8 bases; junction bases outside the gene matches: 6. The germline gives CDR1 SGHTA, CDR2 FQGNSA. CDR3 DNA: TGTGCCAGCAGCTTAGCCGGACAGGTCCGGGGCTACACCTTC. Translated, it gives CASSLAGQVRGYTF.

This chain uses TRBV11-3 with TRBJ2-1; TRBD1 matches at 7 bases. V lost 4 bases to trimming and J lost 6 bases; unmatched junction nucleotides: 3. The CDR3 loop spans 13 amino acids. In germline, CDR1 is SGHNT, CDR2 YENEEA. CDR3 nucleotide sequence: TGTGCCAGCAGCTCCTACAGGGGCAATGAGCAGTTCTTC. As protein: CASSSYRGNEQFF.

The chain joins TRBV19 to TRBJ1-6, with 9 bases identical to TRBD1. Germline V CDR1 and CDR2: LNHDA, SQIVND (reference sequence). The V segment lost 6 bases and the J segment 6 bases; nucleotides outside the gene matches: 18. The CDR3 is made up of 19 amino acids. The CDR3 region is CASRDWTGVLTFRNSPLHF. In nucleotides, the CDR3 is TGTGCCAGTAGGGATTGGACAGGGGTTCTCACGTTCCGTAATTCACCCCTCCACTTT.

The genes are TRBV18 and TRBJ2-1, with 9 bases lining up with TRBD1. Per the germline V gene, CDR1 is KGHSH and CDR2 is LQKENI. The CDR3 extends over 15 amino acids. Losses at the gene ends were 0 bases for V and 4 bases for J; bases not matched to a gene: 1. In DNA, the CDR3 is TGTGCCAGCTCACCACCGGACAGGGGATACAATGAGCAGTTCTTC. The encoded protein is CASSPPDRGYNEQFF.

The CDR3 spells CASSPQLAQSGTQYF. The CDR3 DNA follows: TGTGCCAGCAGTCCTCAACTAGCCCAAAGTGGGACCCAGTACTTC. The V gene is TRBV9, the J gene TRBJ2-5; TRBD2 is a possible D gene (6 bases). CDR3 length equals 15 residues. Looked up from germline, CDR1 is SGDLS and CDR2 is YYNGEE. V shed 5 bases and J shed 7 bases, with 21 bases lying between them.

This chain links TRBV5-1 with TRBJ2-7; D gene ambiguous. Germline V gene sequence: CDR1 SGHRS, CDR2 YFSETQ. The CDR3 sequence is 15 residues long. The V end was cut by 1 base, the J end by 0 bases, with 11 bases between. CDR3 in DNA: TGCGCCAGCAGCTTGTTTCACACCTTCTCCTACGAGCAGTACTTC. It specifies CASSLFHTFSYEQYF.

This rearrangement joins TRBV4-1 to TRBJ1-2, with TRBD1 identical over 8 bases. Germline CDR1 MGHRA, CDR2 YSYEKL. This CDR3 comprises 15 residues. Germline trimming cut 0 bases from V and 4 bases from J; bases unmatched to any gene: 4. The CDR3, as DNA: TGCGCCAGCAGCCAAGATCCGACAGGGGCCTATGGCTACACCTTC. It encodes CASSQDPTGAYGYTF.

The CDR3 coding sequence is TGTGCCAGCAGCTCTGACACCGGGACAGGGTATATCCACGAGCAGTACTTC. Protein sequence: CASSSDTGTGYIHEQYF. This chain links TRBV5-6 with TRBJ2-7; TRBD1 agrees at 9 bases. V was pared by 3 bases and J by 5 bases, with 15 bases of the junction left unmatched. The CDR3 runs to 17 residues. CDR1 and CDR2 (germline): SGHDT, YYEEEE.

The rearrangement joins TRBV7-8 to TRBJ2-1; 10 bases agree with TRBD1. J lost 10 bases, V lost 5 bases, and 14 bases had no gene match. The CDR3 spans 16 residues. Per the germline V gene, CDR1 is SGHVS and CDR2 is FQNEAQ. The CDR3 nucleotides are TGTGCCAGCAGCCGAGAAGGAAGACAGGGGGCCCTAGAGCAGTTCTTC. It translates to CASSREGRQGALEQFF.

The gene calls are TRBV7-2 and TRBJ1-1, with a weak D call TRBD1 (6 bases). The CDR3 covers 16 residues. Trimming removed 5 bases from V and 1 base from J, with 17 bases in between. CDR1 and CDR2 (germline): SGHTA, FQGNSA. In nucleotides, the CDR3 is TGTGCCAGCAGCCCCCACCAAGGGGGTTCGAACACTGAAGCTTTCTTT. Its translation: CASSPHQGGSNTEAFF.

The CDR3 protein is CASGPGTSGRDYNEQFF. For the CDR3, the DNA is TGCGCCAGCGGTCCCGGGACTAGCGGCCGAGACTACAATGAGCAGTTCTTC. The chain recombines TRBV5-1 with TRBJ2-1; 11 nucleotides align to TRBD2. V lost 7 bases and J lost 3; bases outside the gene matches: 12. The length of the CDR3 is 17 residues. Looked up from germline, CDR1 is SGHRS and CDR2 is YFSETQ.

The CDR3 DNA is TGTGCCAGCAGCTCATATACAGGAGCTAACTATGGCTACACCTTC. This encodes CASSSYTGANYGYTF. The rearrangement joins TRBV11-1 to TRBJ1-2; perhaps TRBD1 as D (5 bases). The CDR3 totals 15 residues. Trimming took 4 bases from V and 0 from J, leaving 12 bases between them. Germline V gene lookup returns CDR1 SGHAT and CDR2 FQDESV (reference sequence).

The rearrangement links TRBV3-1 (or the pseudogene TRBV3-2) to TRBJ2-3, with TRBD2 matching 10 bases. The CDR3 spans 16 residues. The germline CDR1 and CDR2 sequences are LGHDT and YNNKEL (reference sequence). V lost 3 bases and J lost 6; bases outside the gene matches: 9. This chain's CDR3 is CASSHLAGGLRDTQYF. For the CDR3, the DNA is TGTGCCAGCAGCCATTTAGCGGGGGGCCTCCGGGATACGCAGTATTTT.